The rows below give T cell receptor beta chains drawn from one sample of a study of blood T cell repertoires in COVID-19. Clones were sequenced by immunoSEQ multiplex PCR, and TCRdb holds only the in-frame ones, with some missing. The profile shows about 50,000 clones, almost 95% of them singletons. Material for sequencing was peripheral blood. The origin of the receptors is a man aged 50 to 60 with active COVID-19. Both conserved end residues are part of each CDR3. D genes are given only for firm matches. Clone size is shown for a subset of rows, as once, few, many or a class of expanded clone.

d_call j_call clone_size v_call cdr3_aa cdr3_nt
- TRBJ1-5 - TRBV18 CASSPPGANQPQHF TGTGCCAGCTCACCACCGGGCGCGAATCAGCCCCAGCATTTT
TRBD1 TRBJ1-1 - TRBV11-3 CASGPGQGAAFF TGTGCCAGCGGCCCTGGACAGGGGGCAGCTTTCTTT
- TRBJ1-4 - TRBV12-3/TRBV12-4 CASRPSSEEKLFF TGTGCCAGCAGGCCCAGTTCGGAGGAAAAACTGTTTTTT
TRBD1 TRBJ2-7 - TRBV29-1 CSVAGGDSYEQYF TGCAGCGTTGCAGGGGGCGACAGCTACGAGCAGTACTTC
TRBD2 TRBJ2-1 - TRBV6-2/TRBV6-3 CASSRWTSGNEQFF TGTGCCAGCAGCCGATGGACTAGCGGGAATGAGCAGTTCTTC
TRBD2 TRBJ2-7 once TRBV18 CASSPGLAGGSYEQYF TGTGCCAGCTCCCCGGGACTAGCGGGGGGGTCCTACGAGCAGTACTTC
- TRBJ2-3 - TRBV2 CASRILSDTQYF TGTGCCAGCAGGATACTCTCAGATACGCAGTATTTT
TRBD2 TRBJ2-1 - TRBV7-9 CASSAMAGLAGPINEQFF TGTGCCAGCAGCGCGATGGCGGGACTAGCGGGACCAATAAATGAGCAGTTCTTC
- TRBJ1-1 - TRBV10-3 CAISADSARDAAFF TGTGCCATCAGTGCGGACAGCGCGAGGGATGCAGCTTTCTTT
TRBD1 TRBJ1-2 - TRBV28 CASSLYTGVFIDGYTF TGTGCCAGCAGTTTATACACAGGGGTGTTCATCGATGGCTACACCTTC
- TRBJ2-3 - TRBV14 CASSQAGHSFPDTQYF TGTGCCAGCAGCCAAGCGGGACACTCTTTCCCAGATACGCAGTATTTT
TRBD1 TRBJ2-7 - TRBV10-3 CAITDRVGNEQYF TGTGCCATCACTGACAGGGTTGGGAACGAGCAGTACTTC
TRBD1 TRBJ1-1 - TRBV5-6 CASSLGGTGNTEAFF TGTGCCAGCAGCTTGGGGGGGACAGGGAACACTGAAGCTTTCTTT
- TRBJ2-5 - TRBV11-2 CASSLSQSGTGETQYF TGTGCCAGCAGCTTATCCCAATCCGGGACTGGAGAGACCCAGTACTTC
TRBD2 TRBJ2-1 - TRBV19 CASSARVLAGGYNEQFF TGTGCCAGCTCGGCCCGCGTCCTAGCGGGGGGCTACAATGAGCAGTTCTTC
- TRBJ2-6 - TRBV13 CASSSRGAGANVLTF TGTGCCAGCAGCTCTCGGGGTGCTGGGGCCAACGTCCTGACTTTC
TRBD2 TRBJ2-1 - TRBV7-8 CASSPSITSESYNEQFF TGTGCCAGCAGCCCCTCGATCACTAGCGAATCATACAATGAGCAGTTCTTC
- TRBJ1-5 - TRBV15 CATSRESGRFESQHF TGTGCCACCAGCAGAGAATCAGGGAGGTTCGAATCCCAGCATTTT
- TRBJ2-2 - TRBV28 CASSLGLKAGALGTGELFF TGTGCCAGCAGTTTGGGTCTAAAGGCGGGGGCGCTGGGGACCGGGGAGCTGTTTTTT
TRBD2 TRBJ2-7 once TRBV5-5 CASSLRTSGSDEQYF TGTGCCAGCAGCTTGAGGACTAGCGGGAGTGACGAGCAGTACTTC
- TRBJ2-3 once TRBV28 CASTPRGEVGDTQYF TGTGCCAGCACCCCCCGAGGTGAGGTTGGAGATACGCAGTATTTT
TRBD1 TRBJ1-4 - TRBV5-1 CASSFGLDRGRRTTNEKLFF TGCGCCAGCAGCTTCGGACTGGACAGGGGGCGCCGAACAACTAATGAAAAACTGTTTTTT
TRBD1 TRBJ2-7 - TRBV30 CAWSAGTGYEQYF TGTGCCTGGAGCGCCGGGACAGGCTACGAGCAGTACTTC
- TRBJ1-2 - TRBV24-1 CATSDTGDSYGYTF TGTGCCACCAGTGACACAGGAGACTCCTATGGCTACACCTTC
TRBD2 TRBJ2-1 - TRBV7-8 CASSQRLAYNEQFF TGTGCCAGCAGCCAACGACTAGCATACAATGAGCAGTTCTTC
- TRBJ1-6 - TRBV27 CASSLFSGNSPLHF TGTGCCAGCAGTTTATTCTCGGGTAATTCACCCCTCCACTTT
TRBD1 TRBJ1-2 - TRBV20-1 CSASFPGGADYGYTF TGCAGTGCTAGTTTCCCAGGGGGCGCTGACTATGGCTACACCTTC
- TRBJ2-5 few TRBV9 CASSVGAGAEQETQYF TGTGCCAGCAGCGTAGGGGCAGGGGCGGAACAAGAGACCCAGTACTTC
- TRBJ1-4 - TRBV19 CASGRSPEKLFF TGTGCCAGTGGGAGGTCCCCAGAAAAACTGTTTTTT
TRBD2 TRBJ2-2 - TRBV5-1 CASSGSGGNTNTGELFF TGCGCCAGCAGCGGGTCGGGAGGGAACACGAACACCGGGGAGCTGTTTTTT
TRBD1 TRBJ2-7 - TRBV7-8 CASSPKTGNYEQYF TGTGCCAGCAGCCCGAAGACAGGGAACTACGAGCAGTACTTC
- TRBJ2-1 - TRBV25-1 CASSEGGVEQFF TGTGCCAGCAGCGAGGGAGGAGTTGAGCAGTTCTTC
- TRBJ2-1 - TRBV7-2 CASSLAGTGAQYNEQFF TGTGCCAGCAGCTTAGCGGGGACGGGAGCGCAGTACAATGAGCAGTTCTTC
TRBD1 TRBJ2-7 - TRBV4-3 CASSLGGQGAGHEQYF TGCGCCAGCAGCCTGGGGGGACAGGGGGCCGGTCACGAGCAGTACTTC
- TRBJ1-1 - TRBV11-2 CASSLTGGNTEAFF TGTGCCAGCAGCCTCACTGGCGGAAACACTGAAGCTTTCTTT